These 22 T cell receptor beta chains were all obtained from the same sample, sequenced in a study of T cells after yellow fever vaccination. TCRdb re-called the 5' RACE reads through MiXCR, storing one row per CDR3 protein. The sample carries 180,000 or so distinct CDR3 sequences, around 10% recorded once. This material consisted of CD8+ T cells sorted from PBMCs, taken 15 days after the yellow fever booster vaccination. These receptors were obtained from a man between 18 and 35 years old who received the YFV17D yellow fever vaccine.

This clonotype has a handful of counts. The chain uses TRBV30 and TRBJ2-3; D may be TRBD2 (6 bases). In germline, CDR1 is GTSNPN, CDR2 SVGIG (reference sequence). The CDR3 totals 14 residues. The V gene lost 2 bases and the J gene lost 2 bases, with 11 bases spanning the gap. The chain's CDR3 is CAWSTAGITDTQYF. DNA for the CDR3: TGTGCCTGGAGTACGGCGGGGATCACAGATACGCAGTATTTT.

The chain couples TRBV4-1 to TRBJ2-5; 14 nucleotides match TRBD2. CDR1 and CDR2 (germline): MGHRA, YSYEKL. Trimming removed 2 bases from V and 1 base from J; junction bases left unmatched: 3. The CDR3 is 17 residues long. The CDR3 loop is CASSQRLAGGSQETQYF. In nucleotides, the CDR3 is TGCGCCAGCAGCCAACGACTAGCGGGGGGGTCCCAAGAGACCCAGTACTTC.

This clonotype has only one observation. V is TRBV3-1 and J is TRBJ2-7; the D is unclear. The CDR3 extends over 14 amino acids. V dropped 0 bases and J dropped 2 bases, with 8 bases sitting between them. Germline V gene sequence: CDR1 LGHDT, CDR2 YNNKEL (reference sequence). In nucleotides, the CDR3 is TGTGCCAGCAGCCAAGAGGTTGGCCCCTACGAGCAGTACTTC. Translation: CASSQEVGPYEQYF.

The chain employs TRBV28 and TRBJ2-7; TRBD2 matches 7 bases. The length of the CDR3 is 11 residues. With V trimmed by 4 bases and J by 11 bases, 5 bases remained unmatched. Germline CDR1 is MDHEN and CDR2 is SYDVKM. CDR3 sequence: CASSSRGGEYV. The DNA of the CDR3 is TGTGCCAGCAGTTCCCGTGGGGGGGAGTACGTC.

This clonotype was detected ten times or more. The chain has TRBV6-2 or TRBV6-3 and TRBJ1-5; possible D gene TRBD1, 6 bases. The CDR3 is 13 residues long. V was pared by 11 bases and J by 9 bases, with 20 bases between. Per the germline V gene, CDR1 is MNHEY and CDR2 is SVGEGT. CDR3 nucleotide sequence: TGTGCCGCCGGGGCAGGGGCGTCTTCGCCCCAGCATTTT. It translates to CAAGAGASSPQHF.

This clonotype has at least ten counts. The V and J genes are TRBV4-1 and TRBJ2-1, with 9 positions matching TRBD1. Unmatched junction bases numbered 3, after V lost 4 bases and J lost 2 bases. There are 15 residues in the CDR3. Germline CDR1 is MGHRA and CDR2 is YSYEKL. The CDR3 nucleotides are TGCGCCAGCAGCCTGGGACAGGGTCCCTACAATGAGCAGTTCTTC. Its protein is CASSLGQGPYNEQFF.

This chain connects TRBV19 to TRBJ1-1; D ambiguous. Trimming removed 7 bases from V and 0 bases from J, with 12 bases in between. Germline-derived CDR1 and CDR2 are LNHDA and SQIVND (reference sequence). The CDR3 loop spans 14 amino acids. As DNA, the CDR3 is TGTGCCAGTACCCCTTACGTGATGAACACTGAAGCTTTCTTT. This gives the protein CASTPYVMNTEAFF.

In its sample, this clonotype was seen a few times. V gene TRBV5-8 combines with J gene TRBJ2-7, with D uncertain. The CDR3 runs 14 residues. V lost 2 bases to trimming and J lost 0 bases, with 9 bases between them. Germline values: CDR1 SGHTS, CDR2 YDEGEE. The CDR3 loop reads CASSFRASSYEQYF. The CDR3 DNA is TGTGCCAGCAGCTTCCGGGCCTCCTCCTACGAGCAGTACTTC.

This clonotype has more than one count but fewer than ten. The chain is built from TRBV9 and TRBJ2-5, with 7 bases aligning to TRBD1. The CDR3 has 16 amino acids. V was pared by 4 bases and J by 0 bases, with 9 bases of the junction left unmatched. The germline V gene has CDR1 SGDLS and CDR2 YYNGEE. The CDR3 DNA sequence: TGTGCCAGCAGCCCCACCGGGACAGCAAACCAAGAGACCCAGTACTTC. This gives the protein CASSPTGTANQETQYF.

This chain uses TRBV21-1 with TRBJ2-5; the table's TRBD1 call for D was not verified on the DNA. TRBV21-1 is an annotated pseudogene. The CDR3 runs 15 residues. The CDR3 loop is CASTQPGQGQETQYF. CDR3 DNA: TGTGCCAGCACCCAACCGGGACAGGGACAAGAGACCCAGTACTTC.

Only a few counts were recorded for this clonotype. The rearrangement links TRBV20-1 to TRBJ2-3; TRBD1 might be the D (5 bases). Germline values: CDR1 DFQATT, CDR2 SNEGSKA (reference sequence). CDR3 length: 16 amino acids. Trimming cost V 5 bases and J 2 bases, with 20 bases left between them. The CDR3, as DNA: TGCAGTGCTTCAGACAGACACCGAGTTTACACAGATACGCAGTATTTT. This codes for CSASDRHRVYTDTQYF.

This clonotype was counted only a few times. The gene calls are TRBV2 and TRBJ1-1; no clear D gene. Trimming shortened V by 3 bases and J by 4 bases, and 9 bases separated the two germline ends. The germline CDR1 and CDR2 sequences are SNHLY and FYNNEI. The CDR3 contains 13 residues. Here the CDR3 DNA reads TGTGCCAGCAGTGAGTGGGCAGCCACTGAAGCTTTCTTT. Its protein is CASSEWAATEAFF.

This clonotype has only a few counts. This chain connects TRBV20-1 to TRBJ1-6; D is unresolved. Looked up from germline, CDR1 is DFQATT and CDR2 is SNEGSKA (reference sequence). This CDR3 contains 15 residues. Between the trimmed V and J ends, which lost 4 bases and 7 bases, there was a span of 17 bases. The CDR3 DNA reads TGCAGTGCTATTAGACGGATCGTAAGGAATTCACCCCTCCACTTT. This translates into CSAIRRIVRNSPLHF.

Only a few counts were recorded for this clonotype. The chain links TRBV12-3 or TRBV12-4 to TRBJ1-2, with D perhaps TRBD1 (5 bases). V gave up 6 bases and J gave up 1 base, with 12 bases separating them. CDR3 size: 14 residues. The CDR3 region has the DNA TGTGCCAGCAGCCCCGGGACGGATAACTATGGCTACACCTTC. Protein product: CASSPGTDNYGYTF.

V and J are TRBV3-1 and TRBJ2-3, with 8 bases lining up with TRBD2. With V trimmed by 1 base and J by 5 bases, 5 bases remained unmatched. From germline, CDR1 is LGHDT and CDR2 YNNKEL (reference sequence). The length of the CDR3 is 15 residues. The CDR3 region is CASSQAGGAKDTQYF. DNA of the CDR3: TGTGCCAGCAGCCAAGCCGGGGGGGCCAAAGATACGCAGTATTTT.

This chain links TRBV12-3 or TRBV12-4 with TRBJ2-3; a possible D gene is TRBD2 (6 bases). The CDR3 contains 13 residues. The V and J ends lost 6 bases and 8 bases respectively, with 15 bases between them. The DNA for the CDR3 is TGTGCCAGCAGGGATGGGACTTCAGGTACGCAGTATTTT. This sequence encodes CASRDGTSGTQYF.

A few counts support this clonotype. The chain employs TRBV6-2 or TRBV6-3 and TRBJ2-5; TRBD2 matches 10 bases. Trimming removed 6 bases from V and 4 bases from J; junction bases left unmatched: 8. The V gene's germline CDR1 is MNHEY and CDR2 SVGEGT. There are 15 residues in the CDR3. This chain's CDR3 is CASSQESGGGETQYF. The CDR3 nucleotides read TGTGCCAGCAGCCAAGAGAGCGGGGGGGGAGAGACCCAGTACTTC.

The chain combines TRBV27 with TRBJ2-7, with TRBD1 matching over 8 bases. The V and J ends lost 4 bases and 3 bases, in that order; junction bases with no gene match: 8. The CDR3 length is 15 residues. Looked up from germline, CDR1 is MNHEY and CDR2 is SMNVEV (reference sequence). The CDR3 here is CASSSGQGELYEQYF. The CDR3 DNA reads TGTGCCAGCAGTTCCGGACAGGGAGAGCTCTACGAGCAGTACTTC.

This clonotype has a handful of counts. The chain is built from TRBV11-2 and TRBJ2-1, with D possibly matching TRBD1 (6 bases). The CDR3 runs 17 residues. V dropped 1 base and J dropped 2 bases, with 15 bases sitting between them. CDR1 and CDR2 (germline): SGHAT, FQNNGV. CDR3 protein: CASSLGHRVPTYNEQFF. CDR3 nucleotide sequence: TGTGCCAGCAGCTTAGGACACAGGGTCCCCACCTACAATGAGCAGTTCTTC.

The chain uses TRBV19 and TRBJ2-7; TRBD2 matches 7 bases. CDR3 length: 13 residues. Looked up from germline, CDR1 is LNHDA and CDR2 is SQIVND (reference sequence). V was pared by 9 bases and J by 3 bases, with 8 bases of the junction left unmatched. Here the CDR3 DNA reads TGTGCCAGCTCAGCGGGGATGCGCTACGAGCAGTACTTC. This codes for CASSAGMRYEQYF.

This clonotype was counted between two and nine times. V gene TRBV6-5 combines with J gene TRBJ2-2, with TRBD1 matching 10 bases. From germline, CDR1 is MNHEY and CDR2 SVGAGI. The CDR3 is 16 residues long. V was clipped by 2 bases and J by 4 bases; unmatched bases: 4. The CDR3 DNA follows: TGTGCCAGCAGTTACCCCCGGACAGGGGGCACCGGGGAGCTGTTTTTT. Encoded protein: CASSYPRTGGTGELFF.

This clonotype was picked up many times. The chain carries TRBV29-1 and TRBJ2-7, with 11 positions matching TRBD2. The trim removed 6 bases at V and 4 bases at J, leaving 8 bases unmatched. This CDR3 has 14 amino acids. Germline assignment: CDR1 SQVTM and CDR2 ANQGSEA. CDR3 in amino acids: CSVWYGTSGYEQYF. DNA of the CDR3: TGCAGCGTCTGGTACGGGACTAGCGGATACGAGCAGTACTTC.